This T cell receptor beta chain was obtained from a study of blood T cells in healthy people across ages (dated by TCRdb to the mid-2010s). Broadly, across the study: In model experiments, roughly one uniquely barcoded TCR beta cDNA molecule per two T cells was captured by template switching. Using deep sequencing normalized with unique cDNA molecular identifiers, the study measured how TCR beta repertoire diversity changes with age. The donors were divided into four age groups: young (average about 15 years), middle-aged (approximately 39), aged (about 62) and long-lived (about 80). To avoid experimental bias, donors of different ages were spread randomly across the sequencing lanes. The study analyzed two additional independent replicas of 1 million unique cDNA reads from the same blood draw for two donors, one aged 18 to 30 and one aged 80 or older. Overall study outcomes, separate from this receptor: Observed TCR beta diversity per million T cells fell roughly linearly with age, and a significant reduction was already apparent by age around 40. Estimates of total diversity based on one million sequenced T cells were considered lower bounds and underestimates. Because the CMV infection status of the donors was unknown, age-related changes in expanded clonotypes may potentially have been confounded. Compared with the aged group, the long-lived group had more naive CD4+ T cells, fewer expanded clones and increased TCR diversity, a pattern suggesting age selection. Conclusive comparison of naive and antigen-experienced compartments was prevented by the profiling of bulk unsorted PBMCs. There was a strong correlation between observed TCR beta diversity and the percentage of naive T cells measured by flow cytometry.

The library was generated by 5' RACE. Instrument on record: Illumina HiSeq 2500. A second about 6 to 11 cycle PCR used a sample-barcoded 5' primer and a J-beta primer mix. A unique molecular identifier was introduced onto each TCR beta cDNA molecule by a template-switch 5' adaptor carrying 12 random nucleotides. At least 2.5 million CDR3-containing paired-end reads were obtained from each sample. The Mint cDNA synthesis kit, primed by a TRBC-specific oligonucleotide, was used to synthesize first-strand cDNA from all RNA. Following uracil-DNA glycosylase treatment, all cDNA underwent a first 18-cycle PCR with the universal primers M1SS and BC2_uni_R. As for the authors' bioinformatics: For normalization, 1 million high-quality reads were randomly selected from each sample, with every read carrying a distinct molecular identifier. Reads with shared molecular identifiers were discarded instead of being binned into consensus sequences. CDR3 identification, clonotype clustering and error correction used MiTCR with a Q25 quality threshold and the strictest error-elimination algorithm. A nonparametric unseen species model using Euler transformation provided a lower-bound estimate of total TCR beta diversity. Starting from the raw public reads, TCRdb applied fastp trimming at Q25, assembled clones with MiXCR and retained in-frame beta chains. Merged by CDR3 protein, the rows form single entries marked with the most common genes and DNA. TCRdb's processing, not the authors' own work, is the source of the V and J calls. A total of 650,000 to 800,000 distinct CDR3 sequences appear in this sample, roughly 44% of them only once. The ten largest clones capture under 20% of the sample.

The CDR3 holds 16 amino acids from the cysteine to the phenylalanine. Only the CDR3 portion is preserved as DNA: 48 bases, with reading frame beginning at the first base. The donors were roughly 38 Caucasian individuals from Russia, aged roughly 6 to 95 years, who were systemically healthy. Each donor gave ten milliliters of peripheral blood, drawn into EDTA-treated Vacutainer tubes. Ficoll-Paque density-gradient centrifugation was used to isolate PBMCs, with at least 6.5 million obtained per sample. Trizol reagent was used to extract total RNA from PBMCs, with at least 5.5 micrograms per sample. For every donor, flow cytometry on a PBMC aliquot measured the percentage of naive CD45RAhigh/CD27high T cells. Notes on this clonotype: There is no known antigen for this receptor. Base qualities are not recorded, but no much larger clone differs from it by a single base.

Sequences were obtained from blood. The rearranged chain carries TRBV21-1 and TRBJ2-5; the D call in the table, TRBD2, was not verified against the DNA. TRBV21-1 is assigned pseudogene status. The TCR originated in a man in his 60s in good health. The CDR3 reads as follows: CASSNFRLAGRETQYF. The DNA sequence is TGTGCCAGCAGCAACTTTCGGCTAGCGGGGAGAGAGACCCAGTACTTC.